This TCR beta chain was recorded in a study of spatial heterogeneity in lung cancer. This clonotype has ten or more counts. Its specificity is unknown. The library was prepared for alpha chains; this beta chain is a stray read, so its frequency means little. General study points: Whereas they appeared in blood less at follow-up, ubiquitous expanded tumor TCRs appeared there more at resection.

One entry per CDR3 protein, called by TCRdb with MiXCR from the 5' RACE reads. This table has 7,000 to 8,000 distinct CDR3 sequences, 6.5% to 9% appearing once. The time point is: sample taken at primary tumor resection. Whole RNA, which was extracted from tumor, nontumor lung tissue or frozen PBMC, was sequenced without any cell sorting. The cohort: around 79 early-stage, untreated non-small cell lung cancer patients. This TCR derives from a male donor with early-stage non-small cell lung cancer. The starting material was PBMCs, obtained at surgery.

The CDR3 loop reads CASRRTPTVMNTEAFF. The CDR3 DNA is TGTGCCAGCAGGAGGACACCGACAGTCATGAACACTGAAGCTTTCTTT. The genes are TRBV27 and TRBJ1-1, with D possibly being TRBD1 (5 bases). Germline-derived CDR1 and CDR2 are MNHEY and SMNVEV (reference sequence). V dropped 6 bases and J dropped 0 bases, with 17 bases sitting between them. The CDR3 has 16 amino acids.